The clone carrying this TCR beta chain was recorded once. The germline V gene encodes CDR1 MNHEY and CDR2 SVGAGI. V lost 8 bases, J lost 2 bases, and 13 bases lay in between. The CDR3 is made up of 13 amino acids. This sample stems from a study of T cell responses to AZD1222 COVID-19 vaccine. Method: immunoSEQ multiplex PCR; TCRdb's copy keeps in-frame clones and lacks some. The data contain 90,000 to 95,000 clones, roughly 91% of them singletons. This rearrangement joins TRBV6-5 to TRBJ2-7, with D unclear. The material sequenced was peripheral blood, taken on day 0 of AZD1222 vaccination. The sequence was obtained from an adult in good health. CDR3 loop: CASSVSSAYEQYF. In nucleotides, the CDR3 is TGTGCCAGCTCCGTATCCTCGGCCTACGAGCAGTACTTC.